A selection of T cell receptor beta chains follows, all from one sample in a study of beta chain features in type 1 diabetes. TCRdb's copy holds only in-frame clones and misses some; the assay was immunoSEQ multiplex PCR. The data hold around 650,000 clones, with around 12% observed a single time. Sequencing was carried out using naive CD4+ T cells from blood. These receptors were taken from a man younger than 40 with type 1 diabetes. CDR3s include the opening cysteine and the closing phenylalanine or tryptophan. Each record gives: J gene, clone size, D gene, V gene, CDR3 protein, CDR3 DNA. A D gene is named only where the DNA matches it firmly. The size entry is marked missing in some rows and otherwise reads once, few, many or a size class.

>TRBJ1-1|few|.|TRBV6-5
CASSYLRRNTEAFF
TGTGCCAGCAGTTACCTGAGGAGGAACACTGAAGCTTTCTTT
>TRBJ2-3|few|TRBD2|TRBV7-2
CASSLLAGVTDTQYF
TGTGCCAGCAGCTTATTGGCGGGGGTGACAGATACGCAGTATTTT
>TRBJ1-2|few|.|TRBV4-2
CASSQGPDGYTF
TGTGCCAGCAGCCAAGGTCCAGATGGCTACACCTTC
>TRBJ2-6|.|.|TRBV7-2
CASSFRTPRSGANVLTF
TGTGCCAGCAGCTTTCGGACCCCCCGCTCTGGGGCCAACGTCCTGACTTTC
>TRBJ2-7|once|.|TRBV11-3
CASSLHPNSYEQYF
TGTGCCAGCAGCTTGCACCCGAACTCCTACGAGCAGTACTTC
>TRBJ1-5|.|.|TRBV7-4
CASSLARSEHF
TGTGCCAGCAGCTTAGCCCGGTCAGAGCATTTT
>TRBJ2-7|few|.|TRBV9
CASSVLTRLESYEQYF
TGTGCCAGCAGCGTCCTGACCAGACTAGAATCCTACGAGCAGTACTTC
>TRBJ1-2|.|TRBD1|TRBV16
CASSHRTGQYGYTF
TGTGCCAGCAGCCATCGGACAGGGCAGTATGGCTACACCTTC
>TRBJ1-6|.|.|TRBV30
CAWNKGMRSYNSPLHF
TGTGCCTGGAATAAAGGGATGAGATCCTATAATTCACCCCTCCACTTT
>TRBJ2-6|.|TRBD1|TRBV25-1
CASSTGTGVSGANVLTF
TGTGCCAGCAGTACCGGGACAGGAGTCTCTGGGGCCAACGTCCTGACTTTC
>TRBJ2-7|.|.|TRBV11-3
CASSLDSGAYYEQYF
TGTGCCAGCAGCTTAGACTCAGGGGCCTACTACGAGCAGTACTTC
>TRBJ2-2|few|.|TRBV19
CASSSLGELTGELFF
TGTGCCAGTAGTTCCTTGGGGGAATTGACCGGGGAGCTGTTTTTT
>TRBJ2-3|few|TRBD2|TRBV5-1
CASSLAGLASSDTQYF
TGCGCCAGCAGCTTGGCGGGACTAGCGTCCTCAGATACGCAGTATTTT
>TRBJ2-5|.|.|TRBV9
CASSVGGLQETQYF
TGTGCCAGCAGCGTAGGGGGGCTACAAGAGACCCAGTACTTC
>TRBJ2-3|few|.|TRBV14
CASSQERGPPGDTQYF
TGTGCCAGCAGCCAAGAGCGGGGTCCGCCGGGAGATACGCAGTATTTT
>TRBJ2-3|.|TRBD1|TRBV5-1
CASSFGQGVTDTQYF
TGCGCCAGCAGCTTCGGACAGGGTGTAACAGATACGCAGTATTTT
>TRBJ2-7|few|.|TRBV30
CAWRPDDGSQYF
TGTGCCTGGAGGCCGGACGACGGTTCGCAGTACTTC
>TRBJ2-1|.|TRBD2|TRBV7-9
CASSPPVSGGFPYNEQFF
TGTGCCAGCAGCCCCCCGGTTAGCGGGGGATTCCCCTACAATGAGCAGTTCTTC
>TRBJ1-5|.|.|TRBV6-5
CASSSDIQDPDGPQHF
TGTGCCAGCAGTTCCGATATACAGGACCCGGACGGGCCCCAGCATTTT
>TRBJ2-6|few|.|TRBV11-3
CASSAGDRSSNVLTF
TGTGCCAGCAGCGCCGGGGACCGCTCGTCCAACGTCCTGACTTTC
>TRBJ1-2|few|.|TRBV14
CASSQGAMGNYGYTF
TGTGCCAGCAGCCAAGGGGCGATGGGTAACTATGGCTACACCTTC
>TRBJ2-2|.|TRBD1|TRBV7-2
CASSPRTGRNTGELFF
TGTGCCAGCAGCCCGAGGACAGGACGGAACACCGGGGAGCTGTTTTTT
>TRBJ2-1|few|.|TRBV5-1
CASSLGGSEQFF
TGCGCCAGCAGCTTGGGAGGGTCAGAGCAGTTCTTC
>TRBJ2-2|.|.|TRBV30
CAWSVLTGELFF
TGTGCCTGGAGTGTACTTACCGGGGAGCTGTTTTTT
>TRBJ2-1|.|TRBD1|TRBV19
CASSKTGVGNEQFF
TGTGCCAGTAGTAAGACAGGGGTAGGCAATGAGCAGTTCTTC
>TRBJ2-3|.|TRBD1|TRBV11-2
CASSLGREQGFTDTQYF
TGTGCCAGCAGCTTAGGACGGGAACAGGGGTTCACAGATACGCAGTATTTT
>TRBJ2-4|.|TRBD1|TRBV27
CASSSLDRDKNIQYF
TGTGCCAGCAGTTCCTTGGACAGGGACAAAAACATTCAGTACTTC
>TRBJ1-4|.|.|TRBV28
CASSTREKLFF
TGTGCCAGCAGTACCCGTGAAAAACTGTTTTTT
>TRBJ2-1|few|TRBD1|TRBV9
CASSASGQGSRNEQFF
TGTGCCAGCAGCGCCTCTGGACAGGGGAGTCGCAATGAGCAGTTCTTC